A selection of T cell receptor beta chains follows, all from one sample in a study of shared clonotypes between healthy human individuals. Clones were read by immunoSEQ multiplex PCR, and TCRdb kept only the in-frame ones, dropping some. The sample carries approximately 470,000 clones, about 78% recorded once. The sample taken for sequencing was PBMCs. Source of these receptors: a woman aged 40 to 49 in good health. Some clones in this sample may be carry-over from other donors' samples. Both conserved end residues are trimmed from each CDR3. Each record gives: J gene, V gene, CDR3 protein.

j_call: TRBJ2-1; v_call: TRBV5-6; cdr3_aa: ASRGRGLAGGEQF
j_call: TRBJ2-2; v_call: TRBV5-1; cdr3_aa: ASSSITSGAQNTGELF
j_call: TRBJ1-5; v_call: TRBV18; cdr3_aa: ASSATGGNQPQH
j_call: TRBJ2-5; v_call: TRBV28; cdr3_aa: ASSLSGWRLGTQY
j_call: TRBJ2-7; v_call: TRBV15; cdr3_aa: ATSRDLTSGSYEQY
j_call: TRBJ1-4; v_call: TRBV4-1; cdr3_aa: ASSQSRPGIVF
j_call: TRBJ2-4; v_call: TRBV7-2; cdr3_aa: ASSLVSGGPSNIQY
j_call: TRBJ1-2; v_call: TRBV6-4; cdr3_aa: ASSEGQGADGYT
j_call: TRBJ1-5; v_call: TRBV19; cdr3_aa: ASSIPGTMAQPQH
j_call: TRBJ2-7; v_call: TRBV11-2; cdr3_aa: ASRSQGSSYEQY
j_call: TRBJ2-1; v_call: TRBV9; cdr3_aa: ASSVGLAPGNEQF
j_call: TRBJ2-3; v_call: TRBV5-1; cdr3_aa: ASSQGGGGRAGDTQY
j_call: TRBJ1-5; v_call: TRBV2; cdr3_aa: ASSTGQTTNQPQH
j_call: TRBJ2-5; v_call: TRBV15; cdr3_aa: ATSRGGTSGGQETQY
j_call: TRBJ2-7; v_call: TRBV9; cdr3_aa: ASSPQVDGSYEQY